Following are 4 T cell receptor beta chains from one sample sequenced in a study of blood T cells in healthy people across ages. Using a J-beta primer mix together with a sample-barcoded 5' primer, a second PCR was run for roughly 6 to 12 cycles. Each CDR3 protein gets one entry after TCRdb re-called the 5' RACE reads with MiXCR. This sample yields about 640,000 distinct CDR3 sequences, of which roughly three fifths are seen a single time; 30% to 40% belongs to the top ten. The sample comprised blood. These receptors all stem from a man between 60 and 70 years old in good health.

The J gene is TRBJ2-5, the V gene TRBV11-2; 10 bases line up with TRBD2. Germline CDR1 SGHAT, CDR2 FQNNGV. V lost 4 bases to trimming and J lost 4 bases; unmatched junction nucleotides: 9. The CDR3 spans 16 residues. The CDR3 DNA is TGTGCCAGCAGCTCCCTTGGGACTAGCGTCCTAGAGACCCAGTACTTC. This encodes CASSSLGTSVLETQYF.

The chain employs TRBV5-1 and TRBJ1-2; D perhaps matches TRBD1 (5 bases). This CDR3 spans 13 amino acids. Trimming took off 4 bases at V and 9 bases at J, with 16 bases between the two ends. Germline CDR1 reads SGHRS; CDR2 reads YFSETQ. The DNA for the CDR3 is TGCGCCAGCAGCCCAGTCCGGGACCAGCGCTACACCTTC. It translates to CASSPVRDQRYTF. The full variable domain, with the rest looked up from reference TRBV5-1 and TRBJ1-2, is KAGVTQTPRYLIKTRGQQVTLSCSPISGHRSVSWYQQTPGQGLQFLFEYFSETQRNKGNFPGRFSGRQFSNSRSEMNVSTLELGDSALYLCASSPVRDQRYTFGSGTRLTVV.

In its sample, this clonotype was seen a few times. The CDR3 bases are TGTGCCAGCAGCTTAGGGGTAGGGATGAACACTGAAGCTTTCTTT. It specifies CASSLGVGMNTEAFF. The chain joins TRBV7-2 to TRBJ1-1; D remains unclear. Trimming cost V 1 base and J 0 bases, with 9 bases left between them. The CDR3 is made up of 15 amino acids. Germline V gene sequence: CDR1 SGHTA, CDR2 FQGNSA.

As DNA, the CDR3 is TGCAGCGTTGGGAGGGATCGTGGCTACACCTTC. It is translated as CSVGRDRGYTF. V gene TRBV29-1 combines with J gene TRBJ1-2; no definite D call. Germline-derived CDR1 and CDR2 are SQVTM and ANQGSEA. Trimming shortened V by 4 bases and J by 7 bases, and 10 bases separated the two germline ends. This CDR3 has 11 amino acids.